This T cell receptor beta chain emerged from a study of cytomegalovirus exposure and HLA in healthy donors. Study overall: An earlier analysis identified approximately 120 million unique TCR beta sequences in about 200 million T cells. General study results and limits: The classifier reportedly diagnosed cytomegalovirus status with high sensitivity and specificity. A later analysis appeared to link common viral pathogens to several of the most significant clusters.

With regard to this clone: Its target is unknown.

The primer mix had 60 Vbeta and 13 Jbeta primers. Using immunoSEQ multiplex PCR, the repertoire was profiled, and TCRdb retains in-frame clones only, with some absent. This sample has fewer than 70,000 clones, with about four fifths found just once. The length of the CDR3 is 14 residues. Germline V gives CDR1 SGHTA, CDR2 FQGNSA. Trimming left V 3 bases short and J 2 bases short, with 9 bases between. The V call is TRBV7-2, the J call TRBJ2-3, with D hard to call. Input material: PBMCs. The sequence was obtained from a man in his forties in good health and CMV-seronegative. DNA of the CDR3: TGTGCCAGCAGCTTTTCCCACTTCACAGATACGCAGTATTTT. It codes for CASSFSHFTDTQYF.